Listed below are T cell receptor beta chains from one sample, sequenced in a study of control samples from healthy donors and cancer patients. TCRdb's copy holds only in-frame clones and misses some; the assay was immunoSEQ multiplex PCR. The data hold some 100,000 clones, with roughly 90% observed a single time. The sequencing input was blood. The receptors were gathered from a human donor in good health. The donor label of this sample is uncertain. CDR3s include the opening cysteine and the closing phenylalanine or tryptophan. The D gene is left open where the match is weak. Not every row has a clone size; where given, it reads once, few, many or a size class.

TRBV6-5	TRBJ1-1	-	-	TGTGCCAGCATCCCCGGGGGGGTAAACACTGAAGCTTTCTTT	CASIPGGVNTEAFF
TRBV6-6	TRBJ2-7	-	-	TGTGCCAGCAGCCTAAAACAGGAAGGGTATATCCCCCCCGACCTCTACGAGCAGTACTTC	CASSLKQEGYIPPDLYEQYF
TRBV3-1/TRBV3-2	TRBJ2-2	-	-	TGTGCCAGCAAGGGACGGGCGAACACCGGGGAGCTGTTTTTT	CASKGRANTGELFF
TRBV4-1	TRBJ2-1	-	once	TGCGCCAGCAGACCCCTAGGGATTAGCTCCTACAATGAGCAGTTCTTC	CASRPLGISSYNEQFF
TRBV15	TRBJ1-2	TRBD1	-	TGTGCCACCAGCAAACGAGGGACAGGGTGGATGGAATATGGCTACACCTTC	CATSKRGTGWMEYGYTF
TRBV4-3	TRBJ1-1	TRBD1	few	TGCGCCAGCAGCCGGACGGGACAGCGGACTGAAGCTTTCTTT	CASSRTGQRTEAFF
TRBV4-1	TRBJ1-2	TRBD1	-	TGCGCCAGCAGCCAACCAAGAGACAGGGGAGGCTACACCTTC	CASSQPRDRGGYTF
TRBV6-6	TRBJ1-6	-	-	TGTGCCAGCAGTTACGACAGGCAAGGGAAGGGACCCCTCCACTTT	CASSYDRQGKGPLHF
TRBV20-1	TRBJ2-7	-	-	TGCAGTGCTAGAGGAGGGGCAGGGCAGTACTTC	CSARGGAGQYF
TRBV27	TRBJ1-5	-	-	TGTACCAGCGGTTGGAGAGGGAATCAGCCCCAGCATTTT	CTSGWRGNQPQHF
TRBV28	TRBJ2-3	-	-	TGTGCCAGCAGTCCCGGGGGAGATACGCAGTATTTT	CASSPGGDTQYF
TRBV19	TRBJ2-2	TRBD1	-	TGTGCCAGTAGGTCGACAGGGGCCACATTTGTTCACACCGGGGAGCTGTTTTTT	CASRSTGATFVHTGELFF
TRBV4-1	TRBJ1-1	-	-	TGCGCCAGCAGCCAAGATTGGACGAGCCTGAACACTGAAGCTTTCTTT	CASSQDWTSLNTEAFF
TRBV10-3	TRBJ1-4	-	-	TGTGCCATCAGTACAATGGTTAATGAAAAACTGTTTTTT	CAISTMVNEKLFF
TRBV6-5	TRBJ1-5	TRBD1	-	TGTGCCAGCAGAGATACAGGGGAATCAGCCCAGCATTTT	CASRDTGESAQHF
TRBV15	TRBJ2-2	-	-	TGTGCCACCAGCAGAGATCTGGGTGGGGTTATCGCCGGGGAGCTGTTTTTT	CATSRDLGGVIAGELFF
TRBV9	TRBJ2-2	-	-	TGTGCCAGCAGAGGGAACACCGGGGAGCTGTTTTTT	CASRGNTGELFF
TRBV19	TRBJ1-2	-	-	TGTGCCAGTAGCCCGACAGGCTCTTTACGGGATGGCTACACCTTC	CASSPTGSLRDGYTF